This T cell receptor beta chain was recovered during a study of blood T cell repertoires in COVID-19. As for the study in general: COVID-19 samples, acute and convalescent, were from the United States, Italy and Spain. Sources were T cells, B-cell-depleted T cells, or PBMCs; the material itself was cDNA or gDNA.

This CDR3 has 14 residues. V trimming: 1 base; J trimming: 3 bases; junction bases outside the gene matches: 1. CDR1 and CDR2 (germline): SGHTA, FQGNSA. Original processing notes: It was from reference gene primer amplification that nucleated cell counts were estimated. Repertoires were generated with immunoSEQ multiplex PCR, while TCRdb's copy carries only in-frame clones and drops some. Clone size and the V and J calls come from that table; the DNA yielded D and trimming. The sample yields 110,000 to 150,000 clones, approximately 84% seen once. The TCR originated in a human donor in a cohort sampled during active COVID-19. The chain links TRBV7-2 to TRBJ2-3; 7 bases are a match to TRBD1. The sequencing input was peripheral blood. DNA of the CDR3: TGTGCCAGCAGCTTAGAACAGGGGACAGATACGCAGTATTTT. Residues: CASSLEQGTDTQYF.